The next 8 T cell receptor beta chains were all read from a single sample in a study of CD8+CD57+ T cells in acquired aplastic anemia. For sequencing, patients were chosen who had shown expansion of CD8+CD57+ cells by flow cytometry. Template material for TCR beta VDJ and CDR3 profiling consisted of genomic DNA. MiXCR, run by TCRdb on the reads, gives a single entry per CDR3 protein. The data hold around 210,000 distinct CDR3 sequences, with approximately 65% observed a single time. Sequencing was carried out using sorted CD4+, CD8+, or CD8+CD57+ T cells (not recorded which) from PBMCs. The source of these receptors is a human donor with aplastic anemia.

The rearrangement links TRBV20-1 to TRBJ1-2, with D uncertain. The CDR3 has 13 amino acids. Trimming left V 6 bases short and J 8 bases short, with 19 bases between. Per the germline V gene, CDR1 is DFQATT and CDR2 is SNEGSKA (reference sequence). CDR3 nucleotides: TGCAGTGCGAGATCTCAAACAGATGAGGGCTACACCTTC. Translating gives CSARSQTDEGYTF.

The chain couples TRBV7-8 to TRBJ2-3, with D perhaps matching TRBD2 (6 bases). The CDR3 is 13 residues long. CDR1 and CDR2 from the germline V gene are SGHVS and FQNEAQ. V was shortened by 7 bases and J by 2 bases, with 10 bases between the two germline ends. DNA of the CDR3: TGTGCCAGCACCCTAGCGAACACAGATACGCAGTATTTT. It is translated as CASTLANTDTQYF.

This chain links TRBV12-5 with TRBJ1-1; no firm D call. Germline CDR1 is LGHNT and CDR2 is FRNRAP. V lost 6 bases, J lost 1 base, and 9 bases lay in between. The CDR3 has 13 residues. The CDR3 region is CASGVDGNTEAFF. In DNA form, the CDR3 reads TGTGCTAGTGGAGTCGACGGGAACACTGAAGCTTTCTTT.

This clonotype has a handful of counts. CDR3 sequence (DNA): TGTGCCACCAGCACCCAAACTAGCACAGATACGCAGTATTTT. Translating it yields CATSTQTSTDTQYF. J is TRBJ2-3 and V is TRBV15; the D is unclear. Germline CDR1 reads LNHNV; CDR2 reads YYDKDF (reference sequence). This CDR3 is built from 14 residues. V gave up 4 bases and J gave up 0 bases, with 8 bases separating them.

This chain joins TRBV24-1 and TRBJ2-1; D is perhaps TRBD1 (5 bases). CDR1 KGHDR and CDR2 SFDVKD come from the germline V gene. Trimming cost V 5 bases and J 5 bases, with 9 bases left between them. The CDR3 extends over 13 amino acids. The CDR3 protein is CATSGDSHNEQFF. The CDR3 DNA follows: TGTGCCACCAGTGGAGACAGCCACAATGAGCAGTTCTTC.

This chain connects TRBV20-1 to TRBJ2-5; D is uncertain. Between the trimmed V and J ends, which lost 0 bases and 4 bases, there was a span of 15 bases. Germline V gives CDR1 DFQATT, CDR2 SNEGSKA (reference sequence). The CDR3 covers 15 residues. In nucleotides, the CDR3 is TGCAGTGCTAGAGATATCCAGACGGGTGTAGAGACCCAGTACTTC. Translation gives CSARDIQTGVETQYF.

This clonotype appeared a few times. The V and J genes are TRBV7-3 and TRBJ2-2, with D unresolved. From germline, CDR1 is SGHTA and CDR2 FQGTGA. With 3 bases removed from V and 6 bases from J, the gap between germline ends came to 14 bases. This CDR3 spans 15 amino acids. CDR3: CASSLKGIGSGELFF. CDR3 bases: TGTGCCAGCAGCTTGAAGGGCATTGGGTCCGGGGAGCTGTTTTTT.

This clonotype appeared a single time. The genes are TRBV10-1 and TRBJ1-1; perhaps TRBD1 as D (5 bases). The V gene's germline CDR1 is WNHNN and CDR2 SYGVQD (reference sequence). V lost 0 bases and J lost 10, with 9 bases in between. The CDR3 is 12 residues long. Here the CDR3 reads CASSESGGRAFF. CDR3 DNA: TGCGCCAGCAGTGAGTCCGGGGGGAGAGCTTTCTTT.